This T cell receptor (beta chain) is from a study of tumor-infiltrating lymphocytes in primary liver carcinoma. Study at large: The patient group consisted of men and women aged 30 to 69 years.

A constant-region primer served to make TCR beta cDNA from around 500 ng total RNA. Employing slightly modified ARM-PCR, three nested multiplex PCR rounds were run, and these gave rise to the TCR beta libraries. TRBV1-TRBV30 forward primers paired with a C-beta reverse primer drove the first two PCR rounds, ten to eleven cycles each. TCRdb reanalysed the multiplex PCR reads using MiXCR and keeps one entry per CDR3 protein. The sample shows about 120,000 distinct CDR3 sequences, 55% to 75% of them seen only once. Study-level points and caveats: Blood trailed tumors significantly in top-250-clone fraction (p = 0.039). It was tumor-adjacent and tumor-blood pairs that overlapped less than tumor region pairs did.

CDR3 length: 15 amino acids. The V gene's germline CDR1 is SEHNR and CDR2 FQNEAQ (reference sequence). V was pared by 4 bases and J by 2 bases, with 15 bases between. It was from around 20-30 mg of unsorted bulk tissue that RNA and DNA were co-extracted. In regard to this clonotype: As yet, its antigen is unknown.

This chain connects TRBV7-9 to TRBJ2-7; D is possibly TRBD2 (7 bases). This clonotype originated in a woman aged 55-70 years with primary liver carcinoma and hepatitis B virus infection. Source material: liver tumor tissue from sampling region 1. Regarding subset: tumor region T1, superior pole. In DNA, the CDR3 is TGTGCCAGCAGCTCCCGGAGGGGGGGCACCTACGAGCAGTACTTC. It specifies CASSSRRGGTYEQYF.